This passage covers 27 T cell receptor beta chains from one sample sequenced in a study of long-term antiretroviral therapy in people with HIV. Sequencing relied on immunoSEQ assay v3.0, run at survey level. Sequencing used immunoSEQ multiplex PCR; TCRdb keeps in-frame clones, though not all of them. The top ten clones hold 3.9% of a sample with 20,000 to 25,000 clones, around 81% of them seen once. The sample in question was unsorted PBMCs, obtained roughly 4 years after starting antiretroviral therapy. Receptors originate from a man younger than 30 with HIV.

This rearrangement joins TRBV19 to TRBJ2-1, with TRBD2 matching 7 bases. In germline, CDR1 is LNHDA, CDR2 SQIVND (reference sequence). The J segment lost 7 bases and the V segment lost 0 bases, leaving 12 bases of the junction unmatched. The CDR3 loop spans 17 amino acids. CDR3 DNA: TGTGCCAGTAGTATAGATACGGGGGGTACAATTAGGAATGAGCAGTTCTTC. Translated, it gives CASSIDTGGTIRNEQFF.

This chain uses TRBV28 with TRBJ1-1; no clear D gene. Per germline, CDR1 MDHEN and CDR2 SYDVKM. Trimming left V 8 bases short and J 3 bases short, with 13 bases between. CDR3 length: 13 residues. This CDR3 is CASEHNPYTEAFF. The CDR3 DNA follows: TGTGCCAGCGAGCATAACCCATACACTGAAGCTTTCTTT. Looking up the rest from reference TRBV28 and TRBJ1-1 gives the full variable domain: DVKVTQSSRYLVKRTGEKVFLECVQDMDHENMFWYRQDPGLGLRLIYFSYDVKMKEKGDIPEGYSVSREKKERFSLILESASTNQTSMYLCASEHNPYTEAFFGQGTRLTVV.

The CDR3 DNA reads TGTGCCAGCAGCCAAGGGACTCTCAGAACCTACGAGCAGTACTTC. Translated, it gives CASSQGTLRTYEQYF. This chain connects TRBV14 to TRBJ2-7; a possible D gene is TRBD2 (5 bases). The CDR3 extends over 15 amino acids. CDR1 is SGHDN, CDR2 FVKESK, per germline. Trimming shortened V by 1 base and J by 2 bases, and 12 bases separated the two germline ends.

CDR3 amino acids: CASSQNILRDRGEKLFF. As DNA, the CDR3 is TGTGCCAGCAGCCAAAATATCCTCCGGGACAGGGGGGAAAAACTGTTTTTT. The chain has TRBV4-2 and TRBJ1-4; TRBD1 matches 11 bases. Germline CDR1 reads LGHNA; CDR2 reads YNFKEQ. The junction had 10 bases not matched to a gene; V was cut back by 2 bases and J by 8 bases. The CDR3 runs to 17 residues.

This clone has more than one count but fewer than ten. This chain links TRBV28 with TRBJ1-5; D unclear. V lost 4 bases and J 3 bases, leaving 13 bases between the germline ends. This CDR3 contains 15 residues. Germline CDR1 reads MDHEN; CDR2 reads SYDVKM. The CDR3 DNA reads TGTGCCAGCAGTTCCTCCTTGGGAACCAATCAGCCCCAGCATTTT. Protein product: CASSSSLGTNQPQHF.

The V gene is TRBV28, the J gene TRBJ2-5, with TRBD2 as a possible D gene (5 bases). The V gene lost 3 bases and the J gene lost 4 bases, with 12 bases spanning the gap. The germline gives CDR1 MDHEN, CDR2 SYDVKM. The CDR3 covers 14 residues. The CDR3 region is CASSFTPGIETQYF. CDR3 DNA sequence: TGTGCCAGCAGTTTCACACCGGGGATAGAGACCCAGTACTTC.

The chain couples TRBV5-4 to TRBJ2-1; 12 nucleotides agree with TRBD2. Germline CDR1 and CDR2: SGHNT and YYREEE (reference sequence). The CDR3 is 17 amino acids. V lost 0 bases and J lost 9; bases outside the gene matches: 10. The CDR3, as DNA: TGTGCCAGCAGCTTGGTGCTCCTAGCGGGGGGGCTGGGTGAGCAGTTCTTC. Amino acids: CASSLVLLAGGLGEQFF.

The chain is built from TRBV28 and TRBJ2-3, with 13 bases matching TRBD2. Germline trimming cut 5 bases from V and 3 bases from J; bases unmatched to any gene: 5. The CDR3 runs 16 residues. CDR1 is MDHEN, CDR2 SYDVKM, per germline. DNA for the CDR3: TGTGCCAGCAGTCTACCGGGACTAGCGGGGACAGATACGCAGTATTTT. Its protein product is CASSLPGLAGTDTQYF.

V usage is TRBV9 and J usage is TRBJ2-3; tentatively, D is TRBD2 (7 bases). This CDR3 has 15 residues. Germline V gene lookup returns CDR1 SGDLS and CDR2 YYNGEE. V was shortened by 0 bases and J by 7 bases, with 15 bases between the two germline ends. The chain's CDR3 is CASSVGSGGPYTQYF. In DNA, the CDR3 is TGTGCCAGCAGCGTAGGTTCCGGGGGGCCATATACGCAGTATTTT.

The chain employs TRBV19 and TRBJ1-2; 8 bases match TRBD1. CDR1 is LNHDA, CDR2 SQIVND, per germline (reference sequence). The trim removed 5 bases at V and 4 bases at J, leaving 6 bases unmatched. The CDR3 covers 14 residues. The CDR3 coding sequence is TGTGCCAGTAGTCGGAGGGACAGGTCCTATGGCTACACCTTC. The encoded protein is CASSRRDRSYGYTF.

The chain employs TRBV5-8 and TRBJ2-1, with D perhaps TRBD2 (6 bases). This CDR3 has 13 amino acids. Germline V lookup: CDR1 SGHTS, CDR2 YDEGEE. The V gene lost 0 bases and the J gene lost 7 bases, with 8 bases spanning the gap. CDR3 loop: CASSLEGRNEQFF. The CDR3 coding sequence is TGTGCCAGCAGCTTGGAGGGGAGGAATGAGCAGTTCTTC.

The V gene is TRBV28, the J gene TRBJ2-2; D not certain. Trimming took 2 bases from V and 2 from J, leaving 0 bases between them. The CDR3 contains 12 residues. Germline loops: CDR1 MDHEN, CDR2 SYDVKM. CDR3 sequence (DNA): TGTGCCAGCAGTTTAAACACCGGGGAGCTGTTTTTT. Protein: CASSLNTGELFF.

Written as DNA, the CDR3 is TGTGCCAGCTCGCCATACGAGCAGTACGTC. As protein: CASSPYEQYV. V usage is TRBV18 and J usage is TRBJ2-7, with D unresolved. There are 10 residues in the CDR3. V was shortened by 6 bases and J by 4 bases, with 4 bases between the two germline ends. Germline V gene data show CDR1 as KGHSH and CDR2 as LQKENI.

This chain joins TRBV6-6 and TRBJ2-7; D unclear. Germline CDR1 MNHNY, CDR2 SVGAGI (reference sequence). Trimming stripped 0 bases from V and 2 bases from J, with 5 bases between. This CDR3 has 13 residues. As DNA, the CDR3 is TGTGCCAGCAGTTACTCGAATGCCTACGAGCAGTACGTC. Translated: CASSYSNAYEQYV.

The genes are TRBV7-9 and TRBJ2-7; a weak D match, TRBD2 (5 bases). V was clipped by 5 bases and J by 2 bases, with 10 bases between them. The CDR3 has 13 residues. CDR1 and CDR2 from the germline V gene are SEHNR and FQNEAQ (reference sequence). The CDR3 region is CASSPTGTYEQYV. DNA for the CDR3: TGTGCCAGCAGCCCGACGGGGACCTACGAGCAGTACGTC.

As for this clone: In the same sample, other DNA sequences code for this CDR3. This rearrangement joins TRBV6-5 to TRBJ1-3, with D unresolved. The CDR3 has 13 amino acids. Germline V gene sequence: CDR1 MNHEY, CDR2 SVGAGI. Trimming took 2 bases from V and 0 from J, leaving 2 bases between them. The CDR3 sequence is CASSYNSGNTIYF. In nucleotides, the CDR3 is TGTGCCAGCAGTTACAACTCTGGAAACACCATATATTTT.

The chain links TRBV6-1 to TRBJ2-1; TRBD1 matches 8 bases. Germline lookup yields CDR1 MNHNS and CDR2 SASEGT. The length of the CDR3 is 14 residues. Trimming removed 5 bases from V and 9 bases from J; junction bases left unmatched: 9. The CDR3 DNA is TGTGCCAGCAGTCCAGGGGGCTCAAAAGGTGAGCAGTTCTTC. Protein product: CASSPGGSKGEQFF.

The chain is built from TRBV20-1 and TRBJ1-2; D not certain. The CDR3 is 10 amino acids. Germline V CDR1 and CDR2: DFQATT, SNEGSKA (reference sequence). V lost 6 bases and J lost 7, with 9 bases in between. This CDR3 reads CSAQESGYTF. The CDR3 region has the DNA TGCAGTGCGCAGGAGAGTGGCTACACCTTC.

The chain uses TRBV6-5 and TRBJ1-6; no clear D gene. Trimming stripped 2 bases from V and 7 bases from J, with 6 bases between. This CDR3 comprises 13 residues. In germline, CDR1 is MNHEY, CDR2 SVGAGI. The CDR3 DNA is TGTGCCAGCAGTTACCAGCCCAATTCACCCCTCCACTTT. Protein product: CASSYQPNSPLHF.

CDR3 sequence reads: CAWSRIAGAVWDEQFF. In nucleotides, the CDR3 is TGTGCCTGGAGTAGAATAGCGGGGGCCGTTTGGGATGAGCAGTTCTTC. This rearrangement joins TRBV30 to TRBJ2-1, with TRBD2 identical over 9 bases. The germline V gene has CDR1 GTSNPN and CDR2 SVGIG (reference sequence). V was pared by 2 bases and J by 8 bases, with 13 bases of the junction left unmatched. The CDR3 consists of 16 residues. Based on the CDR3 plus reference TRBV30 and TRBJ2-1, the full variable domain is SQTIHQWPATLVQPVGSPLSLECTVEGTSNPNLYWYRQAAGRGLQLLFYSVGIGQISSEVPQNLSASRPQDRQFILSSKKLLLSDSGFYLCAWSRIAGAVWDEQFFGPGTRLTVL.

This clone has more than one count but fewer than ten. Germline and junction disagree at one end, which may indicate a read error. V gene TRBV11-3 combines with J gene TRBJ1-1; no reliable D call. The V gene's germline CDR1 is SGHNT and CDR2 YENEEA. The CDR3 is 13 amino acids. CDR3 residues: CASSQSVYTEAFF. For the CDR3, the DNA is TGTGCCAGCAGCCAATCGGTCTACACGGAAGCTTTCTTT.

The rearrangement uses TRBV6-1 and TRBJ2-5; tentatively, D is TRBD1 (5 bases). The germline V gene has CDR1 MNHNS and CDR2 SASEGT. The V end lost 4 bases, the J end lost 2 bases, and 8 bases lay between the germline ends. The CDR3 spans 13 residues. For the CDR3, the DNA is TGTGCCAGCAGTGTAACAGGTCAAGAGACCCAGTACTTC. It is translated as CASSVTGQETQYF.

The gene calls are TRBV7-9 and TRBJ2-3; TRBD2 might be the D (6 bases). Germline CDR1 is SEHNR and CDR2 is FQNEAQ (reference sequence). The ends were cut back, 6 bases at V and 2 bases at J, with 18 bases in the middle. The length of the CDR3 is 16 residues. DNA of the CDR3: TGTGCCAGCAGTCCCCGGGACTCGGATGACACAGATACGCAGTATTTT. Amino acid sequence: CASSPRDSDDTDTQYF.

The V and J genes are TRBV5-1 and TRBJ2-5, with D unresolved. This CDR3 comprises 14 residues. From germline, CDR1 is SGHRS and CDR2 YFSETQ. Deletions cut 1 base from V and 3 bases from J, with 10 bases between. CDR3 loop: CASSLSQTEETQYF. The CDR3, as DNA: TGCGCCAGCAGCTTGAGTCAAACGGAAGAGACCCAGTACTTC.

CDR3 protein: CASRGDVANSPLHF. The CDR3 DNA sequence: TGTGCCAGCAGGGGGGACGTAGCGAATTCACCCCTCCACTTT. The chain links TRBV27 to TRBJ1-6, with D perhaps matching TRBD1 (5 bases). Germline CDR1 MNHEY, CDR2 SMNVEV (reference sequence). The CDR3 length is 14 residues. Trimming shortened V by 6 bases and J by 7 bases, and 13 bases separated the two germline ends.

The chain employs TRBV5-4 and TRBJ2-7; D might be TRBD1 (6 bases). Germline loops: CDR1 SGHNT, CDR2 YYREEE (reference sequence). The V and J ends lost 3 bases and 2 bases respectively, with 12 bases between them. The CDR3 is 14 residues long. Here the CDR3 reads CASSSYDRPYEQYF. The CDR3 nucleotides read TGTGCCAGCAGCTCATACGACAGGCCCTACGAGCAGTACTTC.

This chain uses TRBV28 with TRBJ1-1; TRBD1 matches at 7 bases. The CDR3 covers 12 residues. Germline assignment: CDR1 MDHEN and CDR2 SYDVKM. The V segment lost 6 bases and the J segment 9 bases; nucleotides outside the gene matches: 7. CDR3 nucleotides: TGTGCCAGCAGCCCAGGACAGGTTCAAGCTTTCTTT. Protein: CASSPGQVQAFF.